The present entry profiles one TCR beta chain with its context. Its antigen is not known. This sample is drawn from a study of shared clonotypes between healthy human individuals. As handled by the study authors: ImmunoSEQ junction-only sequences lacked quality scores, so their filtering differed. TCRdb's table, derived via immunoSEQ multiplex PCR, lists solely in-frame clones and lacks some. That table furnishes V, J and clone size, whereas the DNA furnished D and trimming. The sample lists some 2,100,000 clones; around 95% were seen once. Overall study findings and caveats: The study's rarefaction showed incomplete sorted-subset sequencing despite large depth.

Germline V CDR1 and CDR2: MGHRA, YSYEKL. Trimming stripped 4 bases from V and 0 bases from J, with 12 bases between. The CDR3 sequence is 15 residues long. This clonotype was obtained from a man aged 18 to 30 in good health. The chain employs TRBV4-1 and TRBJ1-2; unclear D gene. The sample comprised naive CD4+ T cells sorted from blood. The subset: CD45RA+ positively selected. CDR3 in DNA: TGCGCCAGCAGCCCTCGGCTGCTTACTAACTATGGCTACACCTTC. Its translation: CASSPRLLTNYGYTF.